This T cell receptor (beta chain) was sequenced during a study of blood T cell repertoires in COVID-19. TCRdb's table, derived via immunoSEQ multiplex PCR, lists solely in-frame clones and lacks some. The data show approximately 200,000 clones, around 90% seen once. The V segment lost 5 bases and the J segment 4 bases; nucleotides outside the gene matches: 4. The CDR3 runs 13 residues. CDR1 is SEHNR, CDR2 FQNEAQ, per germline (reference sequence). The chain employs TRBV7-9 and TRBJ1-2; 7 bases line up with TRBD1. Sequencing was performed on PBMCs or T cells enriched from blood (not recorded which). The TCR was taken from a woman in her twenties or thirties who had been exposed to COVID-19. The DNA of the CDR3 is TGTGCCAGCAGCGGGACAGACTTCTATGGCTACACCTTC. Amino acid sequence: CASSGTDFYGYTF.